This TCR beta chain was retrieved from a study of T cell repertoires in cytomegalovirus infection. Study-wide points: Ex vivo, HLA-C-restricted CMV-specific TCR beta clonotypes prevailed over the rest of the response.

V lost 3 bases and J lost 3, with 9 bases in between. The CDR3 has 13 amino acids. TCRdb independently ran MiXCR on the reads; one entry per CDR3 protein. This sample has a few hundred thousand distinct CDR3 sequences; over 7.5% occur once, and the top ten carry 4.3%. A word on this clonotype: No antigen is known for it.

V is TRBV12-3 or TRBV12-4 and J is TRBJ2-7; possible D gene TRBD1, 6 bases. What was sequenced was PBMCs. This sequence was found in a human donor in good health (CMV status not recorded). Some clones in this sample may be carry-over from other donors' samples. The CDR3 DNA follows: TGTGCCAGCAGTTTTCAAGGGGGCTACGAGCAGTACTTC. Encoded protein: CASSFQGGYEQYF.